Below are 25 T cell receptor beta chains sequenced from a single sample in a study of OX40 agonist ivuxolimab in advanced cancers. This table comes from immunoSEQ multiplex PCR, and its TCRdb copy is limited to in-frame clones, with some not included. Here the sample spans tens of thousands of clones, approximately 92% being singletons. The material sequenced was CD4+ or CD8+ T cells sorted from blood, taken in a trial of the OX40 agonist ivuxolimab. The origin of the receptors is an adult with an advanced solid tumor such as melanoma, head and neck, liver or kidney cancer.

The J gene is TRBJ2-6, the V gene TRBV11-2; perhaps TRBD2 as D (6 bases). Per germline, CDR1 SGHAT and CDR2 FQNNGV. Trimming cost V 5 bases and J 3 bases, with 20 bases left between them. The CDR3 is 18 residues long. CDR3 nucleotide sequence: TGTGCCAGCAGCGCGCCCAACGGGACTTTTGTTGGGGCCAACGTCCTGACTTTC. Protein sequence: CASSAPNGTFVGANVLTF. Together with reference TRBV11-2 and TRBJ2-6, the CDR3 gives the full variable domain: EAGVAQSPRYKIIEKRQSVAFWCNPISGHATLYWYQQILGQGPKLLIQFQNNGVVDDSQLPKDRFSAERLKGVDSTLKIQPAKLEDSAVYLCASSAPNGTFVGANVLTFGAGSRLTVL.

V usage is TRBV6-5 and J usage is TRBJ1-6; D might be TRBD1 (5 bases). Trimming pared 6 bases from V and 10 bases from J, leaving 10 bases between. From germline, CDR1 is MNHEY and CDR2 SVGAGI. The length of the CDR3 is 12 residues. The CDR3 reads CASSNQGSPLHF. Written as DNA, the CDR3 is TGTGCCAGCAGCAATCAGGGCTCACCCCTCCACTTT.

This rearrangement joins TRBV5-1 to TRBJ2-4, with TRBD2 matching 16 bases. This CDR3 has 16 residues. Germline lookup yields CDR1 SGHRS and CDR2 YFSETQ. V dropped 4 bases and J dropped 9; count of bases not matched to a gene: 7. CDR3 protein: CASSPGLAGGRSIQYF. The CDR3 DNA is TGCGCCAGCAGCCCGGGACTAGCGGGGGGGCGGAGCATTCAGTACTTC.

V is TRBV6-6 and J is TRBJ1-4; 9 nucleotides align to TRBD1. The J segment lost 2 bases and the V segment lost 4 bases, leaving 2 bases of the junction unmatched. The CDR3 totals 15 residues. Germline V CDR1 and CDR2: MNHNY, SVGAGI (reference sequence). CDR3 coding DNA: TGTGCCAGCAGTTGGGGACAGGGCACTAATGAAAAACTGTTTTTT. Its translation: CASSWGQGTNEKLFF.

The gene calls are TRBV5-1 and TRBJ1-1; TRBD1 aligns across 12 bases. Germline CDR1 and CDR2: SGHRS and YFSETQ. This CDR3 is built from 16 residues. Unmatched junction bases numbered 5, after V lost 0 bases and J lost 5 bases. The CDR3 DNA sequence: TGCGCCAGCAGCTTGGGGGACAGGGGGCGAGTTACTGAAGCTTTCTTT. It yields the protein CASSLGDRGRVTEAFF.

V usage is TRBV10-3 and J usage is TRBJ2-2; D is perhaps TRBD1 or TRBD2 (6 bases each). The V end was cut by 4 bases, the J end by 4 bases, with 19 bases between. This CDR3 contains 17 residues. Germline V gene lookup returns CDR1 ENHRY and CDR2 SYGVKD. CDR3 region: CAISGPGGRLSTGELFF. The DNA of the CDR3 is TGTGCCATCAGTGGCCCCGGGGGCCGTCTTAGCACCGGGGAGCTGTTTTTT.

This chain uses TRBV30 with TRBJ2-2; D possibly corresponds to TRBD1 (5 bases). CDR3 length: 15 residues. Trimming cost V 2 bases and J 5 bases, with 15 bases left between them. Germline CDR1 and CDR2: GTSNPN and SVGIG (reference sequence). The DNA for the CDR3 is TGTGCCTGGAGTATGACCGACAGATTGACCGGGGAGCTGTTTTTT. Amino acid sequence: CAWSMTDRLTGELFF.

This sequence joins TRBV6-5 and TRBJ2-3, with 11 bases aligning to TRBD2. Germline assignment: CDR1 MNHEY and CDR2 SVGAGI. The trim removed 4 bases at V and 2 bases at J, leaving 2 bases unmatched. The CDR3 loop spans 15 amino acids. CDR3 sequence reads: CASSSTSGNTDTQYF. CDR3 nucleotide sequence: TGTGCCAGCAGTTCGACTAGCGGGAACACAGATACGCAGTATTTT.

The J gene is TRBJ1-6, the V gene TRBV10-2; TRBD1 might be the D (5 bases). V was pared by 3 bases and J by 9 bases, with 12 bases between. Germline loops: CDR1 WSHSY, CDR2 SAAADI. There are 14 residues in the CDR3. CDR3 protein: CASSESREFSPLHF. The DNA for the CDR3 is TGCGCCAGCAGTGAAAGCAGGGAGTTTTCACCCCTCCACTTT.

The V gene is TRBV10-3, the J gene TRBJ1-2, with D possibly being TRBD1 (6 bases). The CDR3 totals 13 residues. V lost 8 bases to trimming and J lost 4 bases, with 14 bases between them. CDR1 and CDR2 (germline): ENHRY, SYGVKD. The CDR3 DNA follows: TGTGCCATCTCGGACAGTGAATCCTATGGCTACACCTTC. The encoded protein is CAISDSESYGYTF.

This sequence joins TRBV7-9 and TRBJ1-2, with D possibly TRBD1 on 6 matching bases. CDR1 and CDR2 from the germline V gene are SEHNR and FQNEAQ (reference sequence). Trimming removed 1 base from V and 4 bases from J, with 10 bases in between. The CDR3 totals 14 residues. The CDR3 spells CASSLVSGVYGYTF. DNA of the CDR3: TGTGCCAGCAGCTTAGTTTCAGGGGTCTATGGCTACACCTTC. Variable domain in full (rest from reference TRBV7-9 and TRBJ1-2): DTGVSQNPRHKITKRGQNVTFRCDPISEHNRLYWYRQTLGQGPEFLTYFQNEAQLEKSRLLSDRFSAERPKGSFSTLEIQRTEQGDSAMYLCASSLVSGVYGYTFGSGTRLTVV.

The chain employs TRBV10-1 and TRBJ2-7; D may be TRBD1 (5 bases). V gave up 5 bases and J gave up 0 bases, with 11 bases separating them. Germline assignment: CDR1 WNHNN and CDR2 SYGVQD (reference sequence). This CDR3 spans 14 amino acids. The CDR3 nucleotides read TGCGCCAGCAGTCTCGCAGGGAACTCCTACGAGCAGTACTTC. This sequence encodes CASSLAGNSYEQYF.

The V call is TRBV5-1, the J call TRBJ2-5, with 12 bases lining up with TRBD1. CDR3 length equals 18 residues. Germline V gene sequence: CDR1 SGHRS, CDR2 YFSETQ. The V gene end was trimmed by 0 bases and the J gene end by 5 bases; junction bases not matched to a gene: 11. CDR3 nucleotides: TGCGCCAGCAGCTTGGCCGGGACAGGGGGCGCCATGTGGGAGACCCAGTACTTC. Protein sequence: CASSLAGTGGAMWETQYF.

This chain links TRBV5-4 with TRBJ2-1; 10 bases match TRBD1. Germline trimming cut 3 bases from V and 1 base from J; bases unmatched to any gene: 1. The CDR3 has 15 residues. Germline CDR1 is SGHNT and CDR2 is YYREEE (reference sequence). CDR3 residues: CASSWGQGSYNEQFF. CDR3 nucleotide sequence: TGTGCCAGCAGCTGGGGACAGGGGTCCTACAATGAGCAGTTCTTC.

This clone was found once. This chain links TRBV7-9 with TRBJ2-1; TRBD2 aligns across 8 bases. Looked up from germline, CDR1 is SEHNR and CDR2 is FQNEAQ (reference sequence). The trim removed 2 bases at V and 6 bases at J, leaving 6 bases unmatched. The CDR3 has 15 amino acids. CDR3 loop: CASSLLGGRSNEQFF. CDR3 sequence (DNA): TGTGCCAGCAGCTTACTTGGCGGGAGGAGCAATGAGCAGTTCTTC.

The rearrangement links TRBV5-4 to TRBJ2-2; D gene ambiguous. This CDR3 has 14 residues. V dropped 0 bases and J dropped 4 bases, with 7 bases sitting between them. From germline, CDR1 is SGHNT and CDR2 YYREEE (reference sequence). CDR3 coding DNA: TGTGCCAGCAGCTTGGACTTGGGCACCGGGGAGCTGTTTTTT. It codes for CASSLDLGTGELFF.

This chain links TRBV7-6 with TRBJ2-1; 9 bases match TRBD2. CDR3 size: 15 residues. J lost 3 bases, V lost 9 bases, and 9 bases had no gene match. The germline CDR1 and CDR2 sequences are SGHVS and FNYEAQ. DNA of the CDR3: TGTGCCAGTTCTAGGCTAGCGGGAAACTACAATGAGCAGTTCTTC. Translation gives CASSRLAGNYNEQFF.

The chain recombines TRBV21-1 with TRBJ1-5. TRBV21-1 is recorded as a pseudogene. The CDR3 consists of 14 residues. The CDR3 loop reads CAARGGELDQPQHF. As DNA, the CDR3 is TGTGCCGCTCGAGGGGGGGAATTGGATCAGCCCCAGCATTTT.

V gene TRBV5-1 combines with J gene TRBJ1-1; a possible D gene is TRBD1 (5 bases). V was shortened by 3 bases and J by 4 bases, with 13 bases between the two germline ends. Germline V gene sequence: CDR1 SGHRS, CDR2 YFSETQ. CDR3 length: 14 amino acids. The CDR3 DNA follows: TGCGCCAGCAGCTCAGAACGGGGGGGCACTGAAGCTTTCTTT. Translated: CASSSERGGTEAFF. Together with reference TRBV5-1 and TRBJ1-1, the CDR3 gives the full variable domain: KAGVTQTPRYLIKTRGQQVTLSCSPISGHRSVSWYQQTPGQGLQFLFEYFSETQRNKGNFPGRFSGRQFSNSRSEMNVSTLELGDSALYLCASSSERGGTEAFFGQGTRLTVV.

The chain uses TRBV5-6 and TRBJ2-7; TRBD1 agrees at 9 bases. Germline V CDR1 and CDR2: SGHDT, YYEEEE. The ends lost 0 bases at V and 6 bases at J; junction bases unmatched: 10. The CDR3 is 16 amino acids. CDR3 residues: CASSLAFRDRVGEQYF. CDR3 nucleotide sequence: TGTGCCAGCAGCTTGGCATTTAGGGACAGGGTTGGCGAGCAGTACTTC. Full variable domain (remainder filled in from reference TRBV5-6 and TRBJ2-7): DAGVTQSPTHLIKTRGQQVTLRCSPKSGHDTVSWYQQALGQGPQFIFQYYEEEERQRGNFPDRFSGHQFPNYSSELNVNALLLGDSALYLCASSLAFRDRVGEQYFGPGTRLTVT.

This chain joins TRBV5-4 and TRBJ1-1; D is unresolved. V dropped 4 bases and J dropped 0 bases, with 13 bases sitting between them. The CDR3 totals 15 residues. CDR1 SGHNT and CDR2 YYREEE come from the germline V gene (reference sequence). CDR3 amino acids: CASSPPGSMNTEAFF. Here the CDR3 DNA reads TGTGCCAGCAGCCCCCCTGGTTCTATGAACACTGAAGCTTTCTTT.

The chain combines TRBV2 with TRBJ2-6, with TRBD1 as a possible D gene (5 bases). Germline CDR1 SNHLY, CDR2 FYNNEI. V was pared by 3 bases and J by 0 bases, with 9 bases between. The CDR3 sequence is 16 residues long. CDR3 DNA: TGTGCCAGCAGTGATGGGGCCCTCTCTGGGGCCAACGTCCTGACTTTC. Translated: CASSDGALSGANVLTF.

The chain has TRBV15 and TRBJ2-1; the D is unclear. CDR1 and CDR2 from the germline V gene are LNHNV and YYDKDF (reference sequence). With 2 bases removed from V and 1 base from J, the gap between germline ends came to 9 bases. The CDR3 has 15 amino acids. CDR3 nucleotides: TGTGCCACCAGCAGAACCCCTGGGTCCTACAATGAGCAGTTCTTC. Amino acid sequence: CATSRTPGSYNEQFF.

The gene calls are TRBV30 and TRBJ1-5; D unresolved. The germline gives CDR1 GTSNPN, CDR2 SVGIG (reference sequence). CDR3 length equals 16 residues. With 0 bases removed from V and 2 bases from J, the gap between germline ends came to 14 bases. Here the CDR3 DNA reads TGTGCCTGGAGTGTACGAGGGCGAGGGCGCAATCAGCCCCAGCATTTT. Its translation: CAWSVRGRGRNQPQHF.

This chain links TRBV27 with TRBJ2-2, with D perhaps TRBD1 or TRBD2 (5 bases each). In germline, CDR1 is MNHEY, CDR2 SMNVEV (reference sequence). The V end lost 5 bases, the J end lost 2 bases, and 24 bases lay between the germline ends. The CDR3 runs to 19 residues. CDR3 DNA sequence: TGTGCCAGCAGTCTTCACAAAAAAACCGGGACCCTTAACACCGGGGAGCTGTTTTTT. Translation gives CASSLHKKTGTLNTGELFF.